This T cell receptor beta chain was retrieved from a study of OX40 agonist ivuxolimab in advanced cancers. Study details: A diagnosis of hepatocellular carcinoma, melanoma, renal cell or head and neck cancer was present in dose-escalation patients. Partial responses were observed in three patients, of whom one had hepatocellular carcinoma and two had cutaneous melanoma. General study results and limits: Dose levels from 0.1 to 3.0 mg/kg saw CD4+ and CD8+ blood T cells expand clonally by week 6.

To note about this clone: Its antigen is unidentified.

Profiled with immunoSEQ multiplex PCR; TCRdb holds only in-frame clones, not every one. The repertoire holds some 90,000 clones, with about 90% as singletons. The CDR3 has 13 amino acids. CDR1 MDHEN and CDR2 SYDVKM come from the germline V gene. Trimming cost V 2 bases and J 4 bases, with 8 bases left between them. V and J are TRBV28 and TRBJ1-2; D perhaps matches TRBD1 (5 bases). Material: CD4+ or CD8+ T cells sorted from blood, obtained in a trial of the OX40 agonist ivuxolimab. The sequence was obtained from an adult with an advanced solid tumor such as melanoma, head and neck, liver or kidney cancer. CDR3 sequence (DNA): TGTGCCAGCAGTTTACGACAGCCCTATGGCTACACCTTC. This sequence encodes CASSLRQPYGYTF.